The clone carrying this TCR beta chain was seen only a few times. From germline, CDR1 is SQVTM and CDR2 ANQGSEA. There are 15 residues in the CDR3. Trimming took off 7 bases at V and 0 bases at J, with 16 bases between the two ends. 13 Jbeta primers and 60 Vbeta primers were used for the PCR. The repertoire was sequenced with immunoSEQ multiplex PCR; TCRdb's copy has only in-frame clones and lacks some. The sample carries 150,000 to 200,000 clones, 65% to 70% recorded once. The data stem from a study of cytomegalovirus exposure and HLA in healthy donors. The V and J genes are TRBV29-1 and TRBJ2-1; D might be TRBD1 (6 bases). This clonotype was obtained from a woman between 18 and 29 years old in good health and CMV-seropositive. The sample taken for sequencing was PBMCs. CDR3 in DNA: TGCAGCGCACCTAGGACAGATAGCTCCTACAATGAGCAGTTCTTC. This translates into CSAPRTDSSYNEQFF.